The following is a T cell receptor beta chain sequence with its context. There is no known antigen for this receptor. Base qualities were left out, and no much larger clone turns up one base away. The record originates from a study of OX40 agonist ivuxolimab in advanced cancers. About the study as a whole: The costimulatory receptor OX40 (CD134) was targeted by ivuxolimab, a fully human IgG2 agonistic monoclonal antibody. The dose-escalation cohort was 82.7% male with a mean age of about 60 years, ranging from about 23 to 85. Partial responses were achieved by three dose-escalation patients, of whom one had hepatocellular carcinoma and two had cutaneous melanoma. Intravenous ivuxolimab was administered to patients every 2 weeks at six dose levels: 0.01, 0.1, 0.3, 1.5, 3 and 10 mg/kg. Prior anti-PD-1, anti-PD-L1 or anti-CTLA-4 therapy was permitted, and approximately 40% of dose-escalation patients had received checkpoint inhibitors. The point of sequencing TCRbeta in the periphery was to test whether ivuxolimab changed TCR sequence diversity and drove clonal T-cell expansion. The paper describes the monotherapy dose-escalation part (N = 52 patients) of the phase I trial of ivuxolimab. Of the approximately 50 dose-escalation patients, hepatocellular carcinoma was present in approximately 20, melanoma in roughly 15, renal cell carcinoma in 9 and head and neck cancer in 9. Results and caveats for the whole study, not just this receptor: After ivuxolimab, expanded clones were on average more numerous among CD8+ T cells than among CD4+ T cells. Low levels of normalized T-cell clonal expansion were also seen in some patients who did not respond. The antigen specificity of the peripheral T cells that underwent clonal expansion was not determined. In the 0.1-3.0 mg/kg groups, partial responders were among the patients with the lowest normalized peripheral clonal expansion, particularly in CD8+ T cells. Clonal expansion of both CD4+ and CD8+ blood T cells was observed from baseline to week 6 at doses 0.1 to 3.0 mg/kg.

The CDR3 spans 15 residues, from the cysteine through the phenylalanine. The kept DNA is CDR3 alone, 45 bases in frame from the first base. V ends up 0 bases short and J 2 bases short, with an unmatched junction base count of 4. CDR1 is given as SGHNT and CDR2 as YYREEE, both from the germline V gene (reference sequence). For sequencing of the TCRbeta CDR3 region, genomic DNA was extracted from the sorted cells. The immunoSEQ Assay was used for sequencing of TCRbeta CDR3 regions. The source is immuneACCESS, and TCRdb retained only in-frame sequences with V and J called. Part of the clones is not carried over; for the studies checked, unresolved V genes explain less than half of this, and the remainder is unexplained. This sample lists about 93,000 clones; roughly 92% were detected once. Approximately 2.9% of the sample goes to the ten largest clones. Patients with autoimmune disease history or receiving systemic immunosuppression were excluded from the trial. Peripheral blood for TCR sequencing was drawn from every dose cohort at baseline, at cycle 4 day 1 and at cycle 7 day 1. Samples came from an open-label, multicenter, first-in-human phase I dose-escalation trial of ivuxolimab. Adults with locally advanced or metastatic melanoma, renal cell, hepatocellular, or head and neck squamous cell carcinoma were enrolled in the trial. Before TCR sequencing, CD4+ T cells and CD8+ T cells were sorted from peripheral blood as separate populations.

Sequenced here: CD4+ or CD8+ T cells sorted from blood, sampled in a trial of the OX40 agonist ivuxolimab. The sequence came from an adult with an advanced solid tumor such as melanoma, head and neck, liver or kidney cancer. The V gene is TRBV5-4 and the J gene is TRBJ2-5; 7 bases in between match TRBD2. The nucleotide sequence reads as follows: TGTGCCAGCAGCTTGGGGGGGGGAGGGCAAGAGACCCAGTACTTC. This sequence encodes CASSLGGGGQETQYF.